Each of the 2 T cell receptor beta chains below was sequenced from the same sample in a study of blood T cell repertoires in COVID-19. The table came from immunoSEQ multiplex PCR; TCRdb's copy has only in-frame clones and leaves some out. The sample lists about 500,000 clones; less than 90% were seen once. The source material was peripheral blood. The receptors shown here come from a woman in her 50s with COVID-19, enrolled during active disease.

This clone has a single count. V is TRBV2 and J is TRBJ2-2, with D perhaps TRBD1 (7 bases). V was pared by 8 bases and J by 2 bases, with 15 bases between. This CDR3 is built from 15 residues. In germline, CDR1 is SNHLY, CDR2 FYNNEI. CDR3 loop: CASRRDSVNTGELFF. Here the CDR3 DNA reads TGTGCCAGCCGGCGGGACAGCGTTAACACCGGGGAGCTGTTTTTT.

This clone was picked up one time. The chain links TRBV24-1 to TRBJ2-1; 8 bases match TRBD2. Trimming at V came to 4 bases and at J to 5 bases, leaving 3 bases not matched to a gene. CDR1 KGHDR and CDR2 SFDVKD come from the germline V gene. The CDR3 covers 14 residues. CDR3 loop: CATSDPGLDNEQFF. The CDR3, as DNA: TGTGCCACCAGTGACCCGGGACTAGACAATGAGCAGTTCTTC.